These T cell receptor beta chains were read from a single sample in a study of T cells and copy number aberrations in small-cell lung cancer. The data were produced by immunoSEQ multiplex PCR, yet TCRdb's version contains in-frame clones alone and is incomplete. This table holds 450 to 500 clones, about 86% found once. Sequencing was carried out using tumor tissue. These receptors came from a man aged 55-75 years with small cell lung cancer. Each CDR3 is given with its conserved first and last residue.

v_gene: TRBV4-1; j_gene: TRBJ1-5; len: 15; CDR3aa: CASSQGQGGYQPQHF
v_gene: TRBV2; j_gene: TRBJ2-7; len: 15; CDR3aa: CASSEAIGQYYEQYF
v_gene: TRBV9; j_gene: TRBJ1-5; len: 13; CDR3aa: CASSPYSNQPQHF
v_gene: TRBV28; j_gene: TRBJ2-7; len: 12; CDR3aa: CASRPTGYEQYF
v_gene: TRBV2; j_gene: TRBJ2-3; len: 13; CDR3aa: CASSIGWTDTQYF
v_gene: TRBV6-5; j_gene: TRBJ1-4; len: 14; CDR3aa: CASSLDWQNEKLFF
v_gene: TRBV4-1; j_gene: TRBJ1-5; len: 15; CDR3aa: CASSLLYSSNQPQHF
v_gene: TRBV6-5; j_gene: TRBJ2-1; len: 14; CDR3aa: CATNLIGRSDEQFF
v_gene: TRBV7-9; j_gene: TRBJ1-3; len: 16; CDR3aa: CASSLTVGSSGNTIYF
v_gene: TRBV19; j_gene: TRBJ2-5; len: 14; CDR3aa: CASLKPGPGRTQYF
v_gene: TRBV30; j_gene: .; len: 12; CDR3aa: CAWSPDFNEQYF
v_gene: TRBV7-8; j_gene: TRBJ2-3; len: 16; CDR3aa: CASSTLGSSQVGTQYF
v_gene: TRBV6-1; j_gene: TRBJ1-5; len: 15; CDR3aa: CASSEVPTGGQPQHF
v_gene: TRBV9; j_gene: TRBJ2-7; len: 15; CDR3aa: CASSVGVGGPYEQYF
v_gene: TRBV19; j_gene: TRBJ2-1; len: 15; CDR3aa: CASTSGTTKLNEQFF
v_gene: TRBV5-8; j_gene: TRBJ2-1; len: 12; CDR3aa: CASSFGGLEQFF
v_gene: TRBV7-9; j_gene: TRBJ2-7; len: 12; CDR3aa: CASSLGVSEQYF
v_gene: TRBV6-1; j_gene: TRBJ2-7; len: 15; CDR3aa: CASSPRTSSGYEQYF
v_gene: TRBV7-9; j_gene: TRBJ1-3; len: 16; CDR3aa: CASSTRGPLSGNTIYF
v_gene: TRBV6-6; j_gene: TRBJ2-5; len: 14; CDR3aa: CASSSGTPGETQYF
v_gene: TRBV29-1; j_gene: TRBJ2-5; len: 11; CDR3aa: CSPGTYETQYF
v_gene: TRBV7-9; j_gene: TRBJ1-2; len: 15; CDR3aa: CASTPTDRELDGYTF
v_gene: TRBV9; j_gene: TRBJ2-2; len: 16; CDR3aa: CASSVAWEGPTGELFF
v_gene: TRBV2; j_gene: TRBJ1-2; len: 15; CDR3aa: CASGGDSVRGFGYTF
v_gene: TRBV18; j_gene: TRBJ2-3; len: 18; CDR3aa: CASTRGTSGSGSTDTQYF
v_gene: TRBV19; j_gene: TRBJ2-4; len: 14; CDR3aa: CASSIGTGSNIQYF
v_gene: TRBV10-3; j_gene: TRBJ2-2; len: 13; CDR3aa: CAIRDRDTGELFF
v_gene: TRBV29-1; j_gene: TRBJ2-3; len: 14; CDR3aa: CSVDGDRGADTQYF
v_gene: TRBV5-1; j_gene: TRBJ2-2; len: 15; CDR3aa: CASSKLQGAGGELFF
v_gene: TRBV5-4; j_gene: TRBJ2-7; len: 16; CDR3aa: CASSGGGGQGVSEQYF
v_gene: TRBV2; j_gene: TRBJ2-3; len: 14; CDR3aa: CASSDRGATDTQYF
v_gene: TRBV4-2; j_gene: TRBJ2-7; len: 15; CDR3aa: CASSPPGQGANEQYF
v_gene: TRBV2; j_gene: TRBJ1-2; len: 12; CDR3aa: CASSGSLGGYTF
v_gene: TRBV27; j_gene: TRBJ1-1; len: 12; CDR3aa: CASNLSNTEAFF
v_gene: TRBV9; j_gene: TRBJ2-1; len: 18; CDR3aa: CASTLGREDPNSYNEQFF
v_gene: TRBV4-3; j_gene: TRBJ2-1; len: 15; CDR3aa: CASTPAYPMGNEQFF
v_gene: TRBV30; j_gene: TRBJ2-1; len: 14; CDR3aa: CALMEGALYNEQFF
v_gene: TRBV2; j_gene: TRBJ2-1; len: 15; CDR3aa: CASSEGTSGYNEQFF
v_gene: TRBV7-6; j_gene: TRBJ1-5; len: 14; CDR3aa: CASSLGQGFQPQHF